This TCR beta chain was sequenced during a study of T cell responses to AZD1222 COVID-19 vaccine. Germline V gene lookup returns CDR1 SGHVS and CDR2 FQNEAQ. V lost 1 base, J lost 11 bases, and 14 bases lay in between. CDR3 size: 13 residues. Turning to this clone: Its specificity is not known.

Findings and caveats of the study: Increases in Spike-specific TCR breadth and depth were seen after two AZD1222 doses.

Produced via immunoSEQ multiplex PCR; TCRdb's table is partial and in-frame only. The sample has about 120,000 clones; 70% to 90% are singletons. The sample was peripheral blood, taken on day 0 of MenACWY control vaccination. The V gene is TRBV7-8, the J gene TRBJ1-1; D unclear. The receptor was isolated from an adult in good health. The DNA of the CDR3 is TGTGCCAGCAGCTTAGGAGGATTCGGTAGGGCTTTCTTT. Residues: CASSLGGFGRAFF. The full variable domain, its missing parts supplied by reference TRBV7-8 and TRBJ1-1, is GAGVSQSPRYKVAKRGQDVALRCDPISGHVSLFWYQQALGQGPEFLTYFQNEAQLDKSGLPSDRFFAERPEGSVSTLKIQRTQQEDSAVYLCASSLGGFGRAFFGQGTRLTVV.